Each of the 32 T cell receptor beta chains below was sequenced from the same sample in a study of T cells in localized non-small cell lung cancer. Sequencing used immunoSEQ multiplex PCR; TCRdb keeps in-frame clones, though not all of them. This table holds 1,500 to 2,000 clones, 35% to 40% found once. This specimen was normal lung tissue next to the tumor, taken before any cancer treatment. These receptors originate from a woman aged 40-69 years with stage II lung adenocarcinoma.

The chain couples TRBV6-8 to TRBJ2-2, with TRBD2 matching 12 bases. Looked up from germline, CDR1 is MNHGY and CDR2 is SAAAGT. V lost 2 bases, J lost 4 bases, and 8 bases stayed unmatched. The CDR3 has 18 residues. CDR3 nucleotide sequence: TGTGCCAGCAGTTACCCCGCACTAGCGGGGGGAGGCACCGGGGAGCTGTTTTTT. It yields the protein CASSYPALAGGGTGELFF.

Here the CDR3 DNA reads TGTGCCAGCAGCCAAGGAAATACAGTCGGGGCGAACACTGAAGCTTTCTTT. It encodes CASSQGNTVGANTEAFF. This chain joins TRBV11-3 and TRBJ1-1; possible D gene TRBD1, 5 bases. Germline lookup yields CDR1 SGHNT and CDR2 YENEEA. CDR3 length: 17 residues. The ends were cut back, 5 bases at V and 1 base at J, with 20 bases in the middle.

The chain links TRBV30 to TRBJ2-2; 9 nucleotides agree with TRBD1. The CDR3 spans 15 residues. V gave up 5 bases and J gave up 3 bases; unmatched junction bases: 7. The germline gives CDR1 GTSNPN, CDR2 SVGIG (reference sequence). The CDR3 bases are TGTGCCTGGTATGACAGGGGGTCCGACACCGGGGAGCTGTTTTTT. Translation gives CAWYDRGSDTGELFF. The complete variable domain, with remaining parts taken from reference TRBV30 and TRBJ2-2, reads SQTIHQWPATLVQPVGSPLSLECTVEGTSNPNLYWYRQAAGRGLQLLFYSVGIGQISSEVPQNLSASRPQDRQFILSSKKLLLSDSGFYLCAWYDRGSDTGELFFGEGSRLTVL.

This rearrangement joins TRBV19 to TRBJ1-4; D remains unclear. This CDR3 is built from 14 residues. V was clipped by 7 bases and J by 8 bases, with 17 bases between them. Looked up from germline, CDR1 is LNHDA and CDR2 is SQIVND (reference sequence). In DNA form, the CDR3 reads TGTGCCAGTATCTCGACGACTGGAAAGGAAAAACTGTTTTTT. Protein product: CASISTTGKEKLFF.

The chain couples TRBV19 to TRBJ2-1, with unresolved D. V was trimmed by 5 bases and J by 8 bases, leaving 10 bases between them. Germline V CDR1 and CDR2: LNHDA, SQIVND (reference sequence). The CDR3 runs 12 residues. CDR3 region: CASSVGMDEQFF. For the CDR3, the DNA is TGTGCCAGTAGTGTAGGGATGGATGAGCAGTTCTTC.

This clone has more than one count but fewer than ten. The J gene is TRBJ1-3, the V gene TRBV6-8, with D possibly being TRBD1 (6 bases). V shed 4 bases and J shed 0 bases, with 10 bases lying between them. CDR1 is MNHGY and CDR2 is SAAAGT in the germline V gene. This CDR3 comprises 15 residues. CDR3 sequence (DNA): TGTGCCAGCAGTTCTACAGGGACCTCTGGAAACACCATATATTTT. This gives the protein CASSSTGTSGNTIYF.

This clone was found a few times. The rearrangement joins TRBV6-8 to TRBJ1-4, with TRBD1 as a possible D gene (6 bases). The length of the CDR3 is 14 residues. Trimming cost V 7 bases and J 9 bases, with 18 bases left between them. The germline CDR1 and CDR2 sequences are MNHGY and SAAAGT. CDR3 loop: CASKPAGTSKKLFF. For the CDR3, the DNA is TGTGCCAGCAAGCCAGCCGGGACATCGAAAAAACTGTTTTTT.

This clone is medium-sized. The chain recombines TRBV9 with TRBJ1-5, with unresolved D. V was cut by 3 bases and J by 4 bases, with 8 bases left in between. CDR1 SGDLS and CDR2 YYNGEE come from the germline V gene. The CDR3 is made up of 13 amino acids. The CDR3 bases are TGTGCCAGCAGCGCCACACTTAATCAGCCCCAGCATTTT. It codes for CASSATLNQPQHF. Full variable domain (rest looked up from reference TRBV9 and TRBJ1-5): DSGVTQTPKHLITATGQRVTLRCSPRSGDLSVYWYQQSLDQGLQFLIQYYNGEERAKGNILERFSAQQFPDLHSELNLSSLELGDSALYFCASSATLNQPQHFGDGTRLSIL.

This chain joins TRBV30 and TRBJ1-4; D ambiguous. Trimming left V 2 bases short and J 12 bases short, with 13 bases between. The CDR3 is made up of 12 amino acids. Germline V gene data show CDR1 as GTSNPN and CDR2 as SVGIG (reference sequence). The CDR3 region has the DNA TGTGCCTGGAGTCAAGGGTCGGGCCAACTGTTTTTT. Amino acid sequence: CAWSQGSGQLFF.

By share, this clone ranks as medium-sized. The chain is built from TRBV11-3 and TRBJ1-1; D gene uncertain. The CDR3 totals 15 residues. V shed 5 bases and J shed 2 bases, with 15 bases lying between them. Germline V lookup: CDR1 SGHNT, CDR2 YENEEA. The CDR3 bases are TGTGCCAGCAGCCCTAAACAGCTCTCCAACACTGAAGCTTTCTTT. It specifies CASSPKQLSNTEAFF.

The rearrangement joins TRBV19 to TRBJ1-2; 8 bases are shared with TRBD1. Germline V gene data show CDR1 as LNHDA and CDR2 as SQIVND (reference sequence). This CDR3 contains 14 residues. The trim removed 5 bases at V and 2 bases at J, leaving 4 bases unmatched. DNA for the CDR3: TGTGCCAGTAGTCGACAGGGGCAGAACTATGGCTACACCTTC. It specifies CASSRQGQNYGYTF.

This clone occurred a few times. The rearrangement links TRBV16 to TRBJ1-4; D is possibly TRBD1 (5 bases). The V and J ends lost 4 bases and 4 bases respectively, with 10 bases between them. CDR3 size: 14 residues. CDR1 is KGHSY and CDR2 is FQNENV in the germline V gene. CDR3 nucleotides: TGTGCCAGCAGCCTCCTCGGGGGTAATGAAAAACTGTTTTTT. It yields the protein CASSLLGGNEKLFF.

The V call is TRBV5-1, the J call TRBJ1-1, with D unresolved. There are 16 residues in the CDR3. Germline V CDR1 and CDR2: SGHRS, YFSETQ. Trimming left V 0 bases short and J 0 bases short, with 12 bases between. The CDR3 loop is CASSLEGPNMNTEAFF. CDR3 sequence (DNA): TGCGCCAGCAGCTTGGAGGGTCCCAACATGAACACTGAAGCTTTCTTT. Variable domain in full (rest from reference TRBV5-1 and TRBJ1-1): KAGVTQTPRYLIKTRGQQVTLSCSPISGHRSVSWYQQTPGQGLQFLFEYFSETQRNKGNFPGRFSGRQFSNSRSEMNVSTLELGDSALYLCASSLEGPNMNTEAFFGQGTRLTVV.

This clone has just a few counts. The chain has TRBV10-3 and TRBJ1-5; D gene unclear. CDR3 length equals 14 residues. Germline CDR1 is ENHRY and CDR2 is SYGVKD. V gave up 0 bases and J gave up 6 bases, with 9 bases separating them. CDR3 protein: CAISESSEGQPQHF. The CDR3 coding sequence is TGTGCCATCAGTGAGTCGTCGGAAGGTCAGCCCCAGCATTTT.

J is TRBJ2-2 and V is TRBV6-8, with TRBD1 identical over 10 bases. The CDR3 contains 16 residues. The trim removed 6 bases at V and 7 bases at J, leaving 11 bases unmatched. Germline CDR1 is MNHGY and CDR2 is SAAAGT. CDR3 sequence: CASRDTDRGMDGELFF. The CDR3 nucleotides read TGTGCCAGCAGGGACACGGACAGGGGGATGGACGGGGAGCTGTTTTTT.

This clone is labeled large. J is TRBJ1-2 and V is TRBV28; the D is unclear. Germline V gene data show CDR1 as MDHEN and CDR2 as SYDVKM. V shed 6 bases and J shed 5 bases, with 19 bases lying between them. The CDR3 has 15 residues. CDR3 coding DNA: TGTGCCAGCAGGAACCGTGAGGGCGCCTCTTATGGCTACACCTTC. Protein: CASRNREGASYGYTF.

The chain joins TRBV19 to TRBJ2-6; tentatively, D is TRBD2 (5 bases). This CDR3 is 12 amino acids long. Trimming pared 3 bases from V and 12 bases from J, leaving 9 bases between. The germline CDR1 and CDR2 sequences are LNHDA and SQIVND (reference sequence). In nucleotides, the CDR3 is TGTGCCAGTAGTATTTTAGGGAGCGTCCTGACTTTC. Protein product: CASSILGSVLTF.

This clone has only a few counts. The rearrangement joins TRBV15 to TRBJ1-4; TRBD1 matches 8 bases. J lost 7 bases, V lost 5 bases, and 9 bases had no gene match. CDR1 is LNHNV, CDR2 YYDKDF, per germline (reference sequence). CDR3 size: 15 residues. CDR3 loop: CATSLGGDRSEKLFF. CDR3 nucleotides: TGTGCCACCAGCTTAGGTGGGGACAGGAGTGAAAAACTGTTTTTT.

This clone is medium-sized in the sample. In nucleotides, the CDR3 is TGTGCCAGCAGTAGCGCAGGGTCTCTGGGGAATGAGCAGTTCTTC. Its translation is CASSSAGSLGNEQFF. The chain links TRBV11-3 to TRBJ2-1; D is tentatively TRBD1 or TRBD2 (5 bases each). The germline V and J ends were trimmed by 6 bases and 7 bases, with 19 bases remaining between them. The germline gives CDR1 SGHNT, CDR2 YENEEA. The CDR3 contains 15 residues.

This chain uses TRBV1 with TRBJ2-1; the table's TRBD2 call for D was not verified on the DNA. TRBV1 is designated a pseudogene. There are 13 residues in the CDR3. CDR3 nucleotide sequence: TGCGCCAGTAAAAACACAGACTACAATAAGCAGTTCTTC. As protein: CASKNTDYNKQFF.

This clone is categorized as medium-sized. This chain joins TRBV11-3 and TRBJ2-1; D gene ambiguous. V was shortened by 1 base and J by 4 bases, with 11 bases between the two germline ends. The germline CDR1 and CDR2 sequences are SGHNT and YENEEA. This CDR3 contains 15 residues. CDR3 sequence reads: CASSLVAPRYNEQFF. The DNA for the CDR3 is TGTGCCAGCAGCTTAGTGGCCCCTAGATACAATGAGCAGTTCTTC.

This clone was seen only a few times. V usage is TRBV11-3 and J usage is TRBJ2-7; 7 bases match TRBD2. V dropped 1 base and J dropped 0; count of bases not matched to a gene: 3. The CDR3 is 15 amino acids. Germline CDR1 and CDR2: SGHNT and YENEEA. The CDR3 nucleotides read TGTGCCAGCAGCTTAGGCGGCGGGAGCTCCTACGAGCAGTACTTC. This gives the protein CASSLGGGSSYEQYF. The full variable domain, with the rest looked up from reference TRBV11-3 and TRBJ2-7, is EAGVVQSPRYKIIEKKQPVAFWCNPISGHNTLYWYLQNLGQGPELLIRYENEEAVDDSQLPKDRFSAERLKGVDSTLKIQPAELGDSAVYLCASSLGGGSSYEQYFGPGTRLTVT.

This clone is labeled large. The V and J genes are TRBV14 and TRBJ1-6, with 7 bases aligning to TRBD1. V lost 4 bases to trimming and J lost 8 bases; unmatched junction nucleotides: 5. Germline V gene lookup returns CDR1 SGHDN and CDR2 FVKESK. The CDR3 runs to 14 residues. CDR3 DNA sequence: TGTGCCAGCAGCCTCGGACAGGAATATTCACCCCTCCACTTT. This codes for CASSLGQEYSPLHF.

This clone has only a few counts. This chain uses TRBV29-1 with TRBJ2-6; possibly TRBD1 for D (5 bases). The length of the CDR3 is 12 residues. The ends were cut back, 6 bases at V and 8 bases at J, with 11 bases in the middle. Germline CDR1 and CDR2: SQVTM and ANQGSEA. Here the CDR3 DNA reads TGCAGCGTCGCTTGGACATCCAACGTCCTGACTTTC. It specifies CSVAWTSNVLTF.

The CDR3 coding sequence is TGTGCCAGCAGTGGATCGACAGGCTGGTATGGCTACACCTTC. Encoded protein: CASSGSTGWYGYTF. The chain is built from TRBV9 and TRBJ1-2; D may be TRBD1 (6 bases). The germline V gene encodes CDR1 SGDLS and CDR2 YYNGEE. V lost 5 bases and J lost 5, with 16 bases in between. The CDR3 runs 14 residues.

The V call is TRBV30, the J call TRBJ1-3, with unresolved D. The germline gives CDR1 GTSNPN, CDR2 SVGIG (reference sequence). Deletions cut 4 bases from V and 4 bases from J, with 8 bases between. CDR3 size: 12 residues. CDR3 in DNA: TGTGCCTGGAAAAGGGCCGGAAACACCATATATTTT. Translated: CAWKRAGNTIYF.

This clone was counted only a few times. The V and J genes are TRBV11-3 and TRBJ2-5; 9 bases line up with TRBD2. This CDR3 comprises 14 residues. The J segment lost 1 base and the V segment lost 3 bases, leaving 0 bases of the junction unmatched. Germline V gene data show CDR1 as SGHNT and CDR2 as YENEEA. In DNA form, the CDR3 reads TGTGCCAGCAGCTTGACTAGCGGCCAAGAGACCCAGTACTTC. Amino acid sequence: CASSLTSGQETQYF.

V usage is TRBV28 and J usage is TRBJ1-5, with unresolved D. Germline CDR1 MDHEN, CDR2 SYDVKM. V was shortened by 5 bases and J by 0 bases, with 14 bases between the two germline ends. This CDR3 has 16 residues. The CDR3 DNA is TGTGCCAGCAGTCCCCCGGGAGGGTATAGCAATCAGCCCCAGCATTTT. This translates into CASSPPGGYSNQPQHF.

V gene TRBV12-5 combines with J gene TRBJ2-7; D gene ambiguous. Trimming removed 1 base at V and 2 bases at J, with 9 bases between. This CDR3 has 14 residues. Germline CDR1 LGHNT, CDR2 FRNRAP. The CDR3 nucleotides read TGTGCTAGTGGTTTGGGAACACTGACCTACGAGCAGTACTTC. Translation: CASGLGTLTYEQYF. The full variable domain, completed using reference TRBV12-5 and TRBJ2-7, is DARVTQTPRHKVTEMGQEVTMRCQPILGHNTVFWYRQTMMQGLELLAYFRNRAPLDDSGMPKDRFSAEMPDATLATLKIQPSEPRDSAVYFCASGLGTLTYEQYFGPGTRLTVT.

J is TRBJ2-1 and V is TRBV18; 10 nucleotides line up with TRBD1. The CDR3 length is 16 residues. Germline V gives CDR1 KGHSH, CDR2 LQKENI. Germline trimming cut 5 bases from V and 0 bases from J; bases unmatched to any gene: 4. CDR3 amino acids: CASSKGQGSSYNEQFF. In DNA form, the CDR3 reads TGTGCCAGCTCAAAGGGACAGGGGTCCTCCTACAATGAGCAGTTCTTC. Using reference TRBV18 and TRBJ2-1 for the parts outside the CDR3, the full variable domain is NAGVMQNPRHLVRRRGQEARLRCSPMKGHSHVYWYRQLPEEGLKFMVYLQKENIIDESGMPKERFSAEFPKEGPSILRIQQVVRGDSAAYFCASSKGQGSSYNEQFFGPGTRLTVL.

This clone was observed a few times. V gene TRBV7-7 combines with J gene TRBJ2-5, with a tentative D call TRBD2 (6 bases). Germline CDR1 reads SSHAT; CDR2 reads FNYEAQ (reference sequence). V was clipped by 6 bases and J by 5 bases, with 19 bases between them. CDR3 length: 15 amino acids. The DNA of the CDR3 is TGTGCCAGCAGAACCTCTGTGCTAGCGTACGAGACCCAGTACTTC. Translating it yields CASRTSVLAYETQYF.

This clone was observed a handful of times. The read gets to within 1 residue of the CDR3 end, and the germline J gene fills in the rest. The chain combines TRBV6-1 with TRBJ1-1; D remains unclear. With 1 base removed from V and 0 bases from J, the gap between germline ends came to 9 bases. The V gene's germline CDR1 is MNHNS and CDR2 SASEGT. This CDR3 contains 15 residues. CDR3 in amino acids: CASSEDGRMNTEAFF. CDR3 bases read: TGTGCCAGCAGTGAAGATGGCCGAATGAACACTGAAGCTTTC.